The clone carrying this TCR beta chain is labeled medium-sized (0.01 to 0.1%). Its cognate antigen is unknown. Profiling relied on immunoSEQ multiplex PCR, and the TCRdb table lists in-frame clones only, not all of them. The data contain about 2,600 clones, roughly a quarter of them singletons. The germline gives CDR1 KGHSH, CDR2 LQKENI. Trimming removed 2 bases from V and 3 bases from J, with 13 bases in between. The CDR3 is 15 residues long. This sample is drawn from a study of T cells in localized non-small cell lung cancer. Study-level results: Among the top 100 tumor clones, a median around 57 appeared in adjacent lung. T cell clonality was highest in uninvolved adjacent lung, above tumor. Overall survival was longer when the density of T cells in the blood was higher. It remains possible that heterogeneity exists, since only one tumor region was sequenced.

The J gene is TRBJ1-2, the V gene TRBV18; tentatively, D is TRBD1 (5 bases). The material was lung tumor tissue, obtained before any cancer treatment. The origin of this receptor is a male donor older than 55 with stage I lung adenocarcinoma. The CDR3 DNA is TGTGCCAGCTCACCAGGGAGAGGGGATGACTATGGCTACACCTTC. It codes for CASSPGRGDDYGYTF.